This TCR beta chain is from a study of CD8 T cells in ankylosing spondylitis (dated by TCRdb to between 2016 and 2019). Describing the broader study: T cell receptor beta repertoires were profiled in healthy donors and ankylosing spondylitis patients so that disease-linked TCR variants could be found. Peripheral blood was sampled, and synovial fluid was also collected from ankylosing spondylitis patients. The full study cohort was made up of about 25 ankylosing spondylitis patients and fewer than 120 healthy donors.

The sequencer listed for this sample is Illumina HiSeq 2500. Quantitative 5'-RACE with molecular barcodes was the method used to prepare the TCR beta libraries. The paper's processing steps were these. A new computational method based on a probabilistic model of VDJ rearrangement was used to identify disease-linked TCR variants. TCRdb passed the public sequencing reads through fastp at Q25 and MiXCR, retaining productive beta sequences. Duplicate CDR3 protein sequences are folded into a single record with the most common DNA and genes. These V and J calls rely on TCRdb rather than the paper's analysis. The sample profile shows some 250,000 distinct CDR3 sequences; 20% to 30% of them were found once. The ten largest clones represent 0.61% of the sample. This clonotype has only a few counts. This clone's antigen is unknown. One base away there is no much larger clone; base qualities are not given. Broad study findings and their caveats: Some TCR beta motif variants had previously been reported in synovial fluid and blood of reactive arthritis patients, which suggested common disease-initiation mechanisms. The disease-linked clones had a CD8+ phenotype and were found at relatively low frequencies in peripheral blood. A TCR beta motif made up of several highly homologous amino acid variants appeared to be characteristic of blood from ankylosing spondylitis patients. The disease-linked clones were reported as significantly enriched in matched synovial fluid samples from ankylosing spondylitis patients.

Spanning cysteine to phenylalanine, the CDR3 consists of 15 amino acids. The retained sequence is limited to the CDR3, 45 bases, with the frame set at the first base. CDR1 and CDR2 (DFQATT, SNEGSKA) derive from the germline V gene (reference sequence). V gives up 3 bases and J gives up 0 bases, and the segment between their germline ends measures 12 bases. The sequenced sample consisted of blood, either unsorted or a sorted T cell fraction (not recorded which). The source is a male donor with ankylosing spondylitis or in good health (not recorded which). This chain joins TRBV20-1 to TRBJ1-5, with no confident D gene call. The base sequence is TGCAGTGCTAGGACCTCTACTTATAGCAATCAGCCCCAGCATTTT. Its translation reads: CSARTSTYSNQPQHF.